Below are 28 T cell receptor beta chains sequenced from a single sample in a study of CD8 T cells in ankylosing spondylitis. TCRdb redid the calling of the 5' RACE reads with MiXCR, one entry per CDR3 protein. Of approximately 200,000 distinct CDR3 sequences listed, 13% are singletons. Sequencing was performed on blood, either unsorted or a sorted T cell fraction (not recorded which). These receptors all come from a male donor with ankylosing spondylitis or in good health (not recorded which).

CDR3 loop: CASSVSGGAVSYNEQFF. CDR3 nucleotide sequence: TGTGCCAGCAGCGTAAGCGGGGGGGCCGTATCCTACAATGAGCAGTTCTTC. The rearrangement uses TRBV9 and TRBJ2-1; 10 bases line up with TRBD2. The ends lost 1 base at V and 1 base at J; junction bases unmatched: 5. Germline V lookup: CDR1 SGDLS, CDR2 YYNGEE. This CDR3 comprises 17 residues.

This sequence joins TRBV13 and TRBJ2-1; D perhaps matches TRBD2 (5 bases). Trimming stripped 4 bases from V and 9 bases from J, with 10 bases between. From germline, CDR1 is PRHDT and CDR2 FYEKMQ (reference sequence). This CDR3 is 12 amino acids long. CDR3: CASSSGLIEQFF. DNA for the CDR3: TGTGCCAGCAGCTCCGGACTTATTGAGCAGTTCTTC.

This rearrangement joins TRBV7-2 to TRBJ2-1; D may correspond to TRBD1 or TRBD2 (5 bases each). Trimming stripped 5 bases from V and 8 bases from J, with 16 bases between. The CDR3 contains 14 residues. Germline CDR1 SGHTA, CDR2 FQGNSA. The CDR3 bases are TGTGCCAGCAGCGCCGGGACCTTGGGCTATGAGCAGTTCTTC. Its protein product is CASSAGTLGYEQFF. Filled out from reference TRBV7-2 and TRBJ2-1, the complete variable domain reads GAGVSQSPSNKVTEKGKDVELRCDPISGHTALYWYRQSLGQGLEFLIYFQGNSAPDKSGLPSDRFSAERTGGSVSTLTIQRTQQEDSAVYLCASSAGTLGYEQFFGPGTRLTVL.

This clonotype was recorded a few times. The chain combines TRBV12-3 or TRBV12-4 with TRBJ2-4, with D perhaps TRBD1 (6 bases). The CDR3 is 14 amino acids. V lost 7 bases and J 1 base, leaving 11 bases between the germline ends. The CDR3 coding sequence is TGTGCCAGCATCAACAGGGTGGCCAAAAACATTCAGTACTTC. Protein: CASINRVAKNIQYF.

This sequence joins TRBV6-1 and TRBJ2-3; D is possibly TRBD1 or TRBD2 (5 bases each). The CDR3 runs 14 residues. Germline assignment: CDR1 MNHNS and CDR2 SASEGT. With 5 bases removed from V and 5 bases from J, the gap between germline ends came to 14 bases. The CDR3 DNA follows: TGTGCCAGCAGTATCCCGGGACGGAAAGATACGCAGTATTTT. Its protein product is CASSIPGRKDTQYF.

This clonotype was recorded only once. A much larger clone is a single base away; this may be a read error. The chain carries TRBV29-1 and TRBJ2-7, with TRBD2 as a possible D gene (6 bases). The CDR3 loop spans 13 amino acids. Germline V gene sequence: CDR1 SQVTM, CDR2 ANQGSEA. V gave up 4 bases and J gave up 3 bases, with 13 bases separating them. CDR3 in DNA: TGCAGCGTTGCCCCTAGCGAGTACTACGAGCAGTACTTC. Protein product: CSVAPSEYYEQYF.

This clonotype appeared a few times. This chain uses TRBV7-9 with TRBJ2-7; 7 nucleotides match TRBD1. Germline-derived CDR1 and CDR2 are SEHNR and FQNEAQ (reference sequence). The CDR3 length is 16 residues. The ends lost 1 base at V and 3 bases at J; junction bases unmatched: 9. The DNA for the CDR3 is TGTGCCAGCAGCTTAGGATTCGGGACAGTTCGCTACGAGCAGTACTTC. Translation gives CASSLGFGTVRYEQYF.

The chain is built from TRBV4-1 and TRBJ2-7; D might be TRBD1 (6 bases). In germline, CDR1 is MGHRA, CDR2 YSYEKL. V dropped 0 bases and J dropped 3 bases, with 18 bases sitting between them. The CDR3 has 17 amino acids. Here the CDR3 reads CASSQDGVGQPIYEQYF. In DNA form, the CDR3 reads TGCGCCAGCAGCCAAGATGGCGTAGGACAGCCTATCTACGAGCAGTACTTC.

The chain couples TRBV6-5 to TRBJ2-3; TRBD1 aligns across 7 bases. The J segment lost 1 base and the V segment lost 0 bases, leaving 4 bases of the junction unmatched. The CDR3 spans 16 residues. Germline V gives CDR1 MNHEY, CDR2 SVGAGI. This chain's CDR3 is CASSYSRTGGTDTQYF. In nucleotides, the CDR3 is TGTGCCAGCAGTTACTCGCGAACAGGGGGCACAGATACGCAGTATTTT.

This chain joins TRBV27 and TRBJ2-7; TRBD1 matches at 8 bases. CDR1 MNHEY and CDR2 SMNVEV come from the germline V gene (reference sequence). V dropped 4 bases and J dropped 6; count of bases not matched to a gene: 11. The CDR3 runs 15 residues. CDR3 sequence (DNA): TGTGCCAGCAGTTCCGAGCGGACAGGGCGAGGCGAGCAGTACTTC. Residues: CASSSERTGRGEQYF.

The V call is TRBV10-1, the J call TRBJ1-1; a possible D gene is TRBD1 (5 bases). Germline V gene data show CDR1 as WNHNN and CDR2 as SYGVQD (reference sequence). Trimming left V 3 bases short and J 1 base short, with 15 bases between. The CDR3 runs 16 residues. The CDR3 region is CASSDLTGTENTEAFF. CDR3 DNA sequence: TGCGCCAGCAGTGACCTGACCGGGACCGAGAACACTGAAGCTTTCTTT.

This clonotype was picked up a small number of times. The chain is built from TRBV11-2 and TRBJ2-5; TRBD1 matches at 8 bases. The V gene's germline CDR1 is SGHAT and CDR2 FQNNGV. The CDR3 spans 17 residues. Trimming removed 5 bases from V and 1 base from J; junction bases left unmatched: 12. CDR3 sequence (DNA): TGTGCCAGCAGCCCCCGGACAGGGCACGCATTCCAAGAGACCCAGTACTTC. The encoded protein is CASSPRTGHAFQETQYF.

This clonotype appeared a few times. This rearrangement joins TRBV12-3 or TRBV12-4 to TRBJ2-4, with 9 bases matching TRBD1. This CDR3 has 16 residues. Trimming at V came to 3 bases and at J to 2 bases, leaving 5 bases not matched to a gene. The CDR3 sequence is CASSFTGGLTKNIQYF. The CDR3 nucleotides read TGTGCCAGCAGTTTCACAGGGGGCTTGACCAAAAACATTCAGTACTTC.

The V call is TRBV27, the J call TRBJ2-1; unclear D gene. Trimming removed 4 bases from V and 8 bases from J, with 6 bases in between. Per the germline V gene, CDR1 is MNHEY and CDR2 is SMNVEV (reference sequence). CDR3 size: 11 residues. The CDR3 sequence: CASSSLYEQFF. DNA of the CDR3: TGTGCCAGCAGTTCCCTTTATGAGCAGTTCTTC.

As regards this clonotype: Being one base from a much bigger clone, this may be a read error. The chain has TRBV12-3 or TRBV12-4 and TRBJ2-3, with 7 bases identical to TRBD2. Trimming removed 3 bases from V and 2 bases from J; junction bases left unmatched: 5. The CDR3 consists of 15 residues. DNA of the CDR3: TGTGCCAGCAGTTTTAGCGGGTGGCCCACAGATACGCAGTATTTT. Amino acid sequence: CASSFSGWPTDTQYF.

This clonotype occurred many times. The rearrangement joins TRBV12-3 or TRBV12-4 to TRBJ2-1, with TRBD2 as a possible D gene (5 bases). V was trimmed by 7 bases and J by 7 bases, leaving 8 bases between them. The length of the CDR3 is 11 residues. CDR3: CASISGNEQFF. The CDR3 DNA sequence: TGTGCCAGCATTTCGGGGAATGAGCAGTTCTTC.

The CDR3 protein is CASRRVSYNEQFF. CDR3 DNA: TGTGCCAGCAGACGGGTCTCCTACAATGAGCAGTTCTTC. This chain joins TRBV11-2 and TRBJ2-1; D call uncertain. The CDR3 has 13 residues. Per germline, CDR1 SGHAT and CDR2 FQNNGV. V was shortened by 6 bases and J by 0 bases, with 6 bases between the two germline ends. The variable domain in full, with the rest retrieved from reference TRBV11-2 and TRBJ2-1, is EAGVAQSPRYKIIEKRQSVAFWCNPISGHATLYWYQQILGQGPKLLIQFQNNGVVDDSQLPKDRFSAERLKGVDSTLKIQPAKLEDSAVYLCASRRVSYNEQFFGPGTRLTVL.

This clonotype was seen only a few times. This chain links TRBV3-1 with TRBJ2-2; 7 bases align to TRBD2. The CDR3 runs 15 residues. V lost 6 bases and J lost 0; bases outside the gene matches: 4. The germline V gene encodes CDR1 LGHDT and CDR2 YNNKEL (reference sequence). CDR3: CASRLLATNTGELFF. In DNA form, the CDR3 reads TGTGCCAGCAGGCTACTAGCGACGAACACCGGGGAGCTGTTTTTT.

This clonotype was seen a handful of times. The chain joins TRBV12-3 or TRBV12-4 to TRBJ2-2, with unresolved D. V was pared by 6 bases and J by 1 base, with 9 bases between. The CDR3 length is 14 residues. CDR3 sequence: CASSRHLNTGELFF. The CDR3 coding sequence is TGTGCCAGCAGCCGACATCTGAACACCGGGGAGCTGTTTTTT.

This clonotype has a single count. The rearrangement uses TRBV11-1 and TRBJ2-1; 8 positions match TRBD1. The J segment lost 3 bases and the V segment lost 3 bases, leaving 4 bases of the junction unmatched. Germline CDR1 SGHAT, CDR2 FQDESV (reference sequence). This CDR3 is 15 amino acids long. The CDR3 DNA follows: TGTGCCAGCAGCTTCGGGACAGGCTACTACAATGAGCAGTTCTTC. It is translated as CASSFGTGYYNEQFF.

This clonotype was recorded a few times. The chain employs TRBV9 and TRBJ1-4, with no clear D. The germline gives CDR1 SGDLS, CDR2 YYNGEE. The V gene lost 3 bases and the J gene lost 5 bases, with 17 bases spanning the gap. The CDR3 spans 16 residues. The CDR3 here is CASSASEGGENEKLFF. Here the CDR3 DNA reads TGTGCCAGCAGCGCCAGCGAGGGTGGAGAGAATGAAAAACTGTTTTTT.

This clonotype was found a few times. The gene calls are TRBV5-1 and TRBJ2-1; the match to TRBD1 covers 9 bases. The CDR3 length is 14 residues. Germline CDR1 and CDR2: SGHRS and YFSETQ. Losses at the gene ends were 4 bases for V and 8 bases for J; bases not matched to a gene: 7. The DNA for the CDR3 is TGCGCCAGCAGCCCCGGGACAGGGATGCATGAGCAGTTCTTC. It codes for CASSPGTGMHEQFF.

The sample holds many counts of this clonotype. V and J are TRBV29-1 and TRBJ2-3, with D possibly called TRBD1 or TRBD2 (5 bases each). The CDR3 consists of 13 residues. Trimming left V 6 bases short and J 4 bases short, with 14 bases between. Germline V gene lookup returns CDR1 SQVTM and CDR2 ANQGSEA. CDR3 DNA sequence: TGCAGCGTGCGAGGGGAAGTACCAGATACGCAGTATTTT. It specifies CSVRGEVPDTQYF.

This clonotype was observed at least ten times. The V and J genes are TRBV5-1 and TRBJ2-7; D may match TRBD1 or TRBD2 (5 bases each). This CDR3 is built from 16 residues. Per germline, CDR1 SGHRS and CDR2 YFSETQ. With 3 bases removed from V and 2 bases from J, the gap between germline ends came to 18 bases. The CDR3 protein is CASSSFLRDGTYEQYF. Here the CDR3 DNA reads TGCGCCAGCAGCTCATTCCTCCGGGACGGCACCTACGAGCAGTACTTC.

The chain links TRBV19 to TRBJ2-2; D is perhaps TRBD1 or TRBD2 (5 bases each). Trimming cost V 2 bases and J 1 base, with 11 bases left between them. Germline-derived CDR1 and CDR2 are LNHDA and SQIVND (reference sequence). The CDR3 extends over 16 amino acids. DNA for the CDR3: TGTGCCAGTAGTATAATTGGGGGAATGAACACCGGGGAGCTGTTTTTT. It codes for CASSIIGGMNTGELFF.

The chain couples TRBV27 to TRBJ2-1, with 7 bases aligning to TRBD2. V lost 4 bases to trimming and J lost 0 bases; unmatched junction nucleotides: 3. The CDR3 consists of 15 residues. Looked up from germline, CDR1 is MNHEY and CDR2 is SMNVEV (reference sequence). The CDR3 bases are TGTGCCAGCAGTTCGCGGGGGAACTCCTACAATGAGCAGTTCTTC. The encoded protein is CASSSRGNSYNEQFF.

The chain links TRBV5-6 to TRBJ2-7; no clear D. The length of the CDR3 is 14 residues. The germline V and J ends were trimmed by 1 base and 2 bases, with 10 bases remaining between them. CDR1 and CDR2 (germline): SGHDT, YYEEEE. The CDR3 DNA reads TGTGCCAGCAGCTTGTGGATCTCTACCTACGAGCAGTACTTC. Residues: CASSLWISTYEQYF.

There are many counts of this clonotype. The chain has TRBV9 and TRBJ2-5; 9 positions match TRBD2. V trimming: 2 bases; J trimming: 2 bases; junction bases outside the gene matches: 1. Germline CDR1 reads SGDLS; CDR2 reads YYNGEE. CDR3 size: 14 residues. The chain's CDR3 is CASSVLAGQETQYF. The CDR3 nucleotides read TGTGCCAGCAGCGTTCTAGCGGGACAAGAGACCCAGTACTTC. The full variable domain, completed using reference TRBV9 and TRBJ2-5, is DSGVTQTPKHLITATGQRVTLRCSPRSGDLSVYWYQQSLDQGLQFLIQYYNGEERAKGNILERFSAQQFPDLHSELNLSSLELGDSALYFCASSVLAGQETQYFGPGTRLLVL.